This T cell receptor beta chain was sequenced during a study of low-dose radiotherapy and immunotherapy resistance in tumors. Turning to the study itself: The regimen for patients comprised intravenous nivolumab 240 mg every two weeks plus intravenous ipilimumab 1 mg/kg every six weeks.

Primers targeting TRAV and TRBV primed first-strand cDNA, covering alpha and beta chains. A constant-region primer paired with the V-primer adapter amplified TCRs over approximately 19 PCR cycles. TCRdb independently ran MiXCR on the reads; one entry per CDR3 protein. The sample yields tens of thousands of distinct CDR3 sequences, around 50% seen once. The time point was: after trial treatment. Stated treatment: LDRT plus nivolumab, ipilimumab, low-dose cyclophosphamide and aspirin (RACIN trial). Germline V lookup: CDR1 SGHVS, CDR2 FQNEAQ. This CDR3 spans 12 amino acids. Trimming removed 6 bases at V and 3 bases at J, with 5 bases between.

Sequences were derived from PBMCs, sampled after low-dose radiotherapy plus immunotherapy. This rearrangement joins TRBV7-8 to TRBJ2-2; no definite D call. This sequence was found in a male donor with gallbladder cancer. CDR3 nucleotide sequence: TGTGCCAGCAGAACCTACACCGGGGAGCTGTTTTTT. This codes for CASRTYTGELFF.